The 25 T cell receptor beta chains reported below all come from one sample, sequenced in a study of shared clonotypes between healthy human individuals. Measured with immunoSEQ multiplex PCR; TCRdb has only the in-frame clones, and not every one. The table has around 2,000,000 clones, 85% to 95% seen once. The sample was naive CD4+ T cells sorted from blood. As to subset: CD45RA+ positively selected. The source is a man between 18 and 29 years old in good health.

This rearrangement joins TRBV7-9 to TRBJ1-2; the D gene is possibly TRBD1 (6 bases). Trimming removed 2 bases at V and 2 bases at J, with 12 bases between. CDR3 size: 15 residues. From germline, CDR1 is SEHNR and CDR2 FQNEAQ (reference sequence). The CDR3 DNA sequence: TGTGCCAGCAGCTTACCCACAGGGATCAACTATGGCTACACCTTC. This sequence encodes CASSLPTGINYGYTF.

The rearrangement uses TRBV19 and TRBJ2-5; D ambiguous. The CDR3 length is 14 residues. Trimming cost V 1 base and J 5 bases, with 11 bases left between them. CDR1 and CDR2 (germline): LNHDA, SQIVND (reference sequence). CDR3 sequence: CASSIGRGVETQYF. For the CDR3, the DNA is TGTGCCAGTAGTATAGGTCGTGGGGTTGAGACCCAGTACTTC.

CDR3 loop: CASSLVWTVLRGEQFF. CDR3 nucleotide sequence: TGTGCCAGCAGCTTAGTCTGGACGGTCCTTAGGGGTGAGCAGTTCTTC. This chain uses TRBV11-2 with TRBJ2-1; D might be TRBD1 (5 bases). Germline V gene sequence: CDR1 SGHAT, CDR2 FQNNGV. The germline V and J ends were trimmed by 1 base and 9 bases, with 19 bases remaining between them. The CDR3 contains 16 residues.

This clone was found once. The V gene is TRBV21-1, the J gene TRBJ1-6; no check of the table's D call, TRBD1, against the DNA was made. TRBV21-1 is a recognized pseudogene. CDR3 length equals 18 residues. DNA for the CDR3: TGTGCCAGCAGCAAAGCCCCCCGGGACAGGGATACTACTTCACCCCTCCACTTT. Amino acids: CASSKAPRDRDTTSPLHF.

This clone was counted a single time. The rearrangement links TRBV10-1 to TRBJ2-7; 10 bases fit TRBD2. The germline V gene encodes CDR1 WNHNN and CDR2 SYGVQD (reference sequence). J gave up 2 bases and V 2 bases, and 0 bases lay outside the gene matches. The CDR3 is 14 amino acids. This CDR3 reads CASSETSGAYEQYF. As DNA, the CDR3 is TGCGCCAGCAGTGAGACTAGCGGGGCCTACGAGCAGTACTTC.

The CDR3 reads CASSDLMTVFYSPLHF. As DNA, the CDR3 is TGTGCCAGCAGCGACCTAATGACAGTTTTCTATTCACCCCTCCACTTT. This sequence joins TRBV9 and TRBJ1-6; a possible D gene is TRBD1 (5 bases). Trimming pared 3 bases from V and 8 bases from J, leaving 18 bases between. This CDR3 region has 16 residues. Germline CDR1 is SGDLS and CDR2 is YYNGEE.

The chain employs TRBV10-2 and TRBJ2-7, with D possibly matching TRBD1 (6 bases). The CDR3 has 14 residues. The V gene's germline CDR1 is WSHSY and CDR2 SAAADI. V was cut by 6 bases and J by 2 bases, with 14 bases left in between. The DNA of the CDR3 is TGCGCCAGCAGAACACAGAGGGGGACCTACGAGCAGTACTTC. Translation gives CASRTQRGTYEQYF.

This rearrangement joins TRBV6-1 to TRBJ1-5; D is unclear. The CDR3 covers 13 residues. V was trimmed by 3 bases and J by 3 bases, leaving 6 bases between them. The germline V gene has CDR1 MNHNS and CDR2 SASEGT. Here the CDR3 DNA reads TGTGCCAGCAGTGACGAGCTCAATCAGCCCCAGCATTTT. Its translation: CASSDELNQPQHF.

A word on this clone: At one end, the junction sequence differs from germline, possibly due to a read error. Other DNA sequences in the sample encode the same CDR3. V gene TRBV18 combines with J gene TRBJ1-2; D may be TRBD1 (5 bases). Per germline, CDR1 KGHSH and CDR2 LQKENI. This CDR3 region has 17 residues. CDR3 sequence: CASSPPSGGTGSYGYTF. DNA of the CDR3: TGCGCCAGCTCACCACCGTCGGGGGGTACTGGTTCCTATGGCTACACCTTC.

The CDR3 reads CASSPLETEAFF. The DNA of the CDR3 is TGTGCCAGCAGCCCTCTGGAGACTGAAGCTTTCTTT. The chain is built from TRBV7-9 and TRBJ1-1; D not resolved. This CDR3 region has 12 residues. V lost 5 bases, J lost 5 bases, and 9 bases lay in between. Germline CDR1 reads SEHNR; CDR2 reads FQNEAQ (reference sequence).

The chain recombines TRBV5-6 with TRBJ2-5; D is uncertain. CDR3 size: 12 residues. Trimming removed 1 base at V and 14 bases at J, with 15 bases between. The V gene's germline CDR1 is SGHDT and CDR2 YYEEEE. CDR3 protein: CASSLYGSTDYF. The CDR3, as DNA: TGTGCCAGCAGCTTGTATGGGTCCACAGATTACTTC.

This clone was detected only once. The chain couples TRBV27 to TRBJ2-7; possibly TRBD2 for D (6 bases). V shed 2 bases and J shed 3 bases, with 14 bases lying between them. This CDR3 comprises 15 residues. Per germline, CDR1 MNHEY and CDR2 SMNVEV (reference sequence). CDR3 nucleotide sequence: TGTGCCAGCAGTTTAGGGCGGGGTACCCACTACGAGCAGTACTTC. It is translated as CASSLGRGTHYEQYF.

Turning to this clone: The identical CDR3 is also encoded by other nucleotide sequences in the sample. The chain combines TRBV7-9 with TRBJ1-4; D perhaps matches TRBD1 (5 bases). This CDR3 contains 14 residues. The V gene's germline CDR1 is SEHNR and CDR2 FQNEAQ (reference sequence). V lost 5 bases and J 2 bases, leaving 9 bases between the germline ends. In DNA, the CDR3 is TGTGCCAGCAGCCAAGGGGCCACTAATGAAAAACTGTTTTTT. Translation: CASSQGATNEKLFF.

With regard to this clone: A much bigger clone sits one base away, suggesting this may be a read error. V usage is TRBV9 and J usage is TRBJ1-1; no definite D call. Germline V gene sequence: CDR1 SGDLS, CDR2 YYNGEE. Deletions cut 3 bases from V and 0 bases from J, with 3 bases between. This CDR3 comprises 12 residues. This CDR3 is CASSGVNTEAFF. CDR3 nucleotides: TGTGCCAGCAGCGGGGTGAACACTGAAGCTTTCTTT.

The chain links TRBV5-6 to TRBJ2-5, with D possibly being TRBD2 (7 bases). The V end lost 2 bases, the J end lost 7 bases, and 18 bases lay between the germline ends. Germline CDR1 reads SGHDT; CDR2 reads YYEEEE. The CDR3 runs 15 residues. This CDR3 is CASSFQRGGAVTQYF. In nucleotides, the CDR3 is TGTGCCAGCAGCTTCCAGAGGGGGGGGGCCGTGACCCAGTACTTC.

This chain joins TRBV6-1 and TRBJ2-7; D possibly uses TRBD1 or TRBD2 (5 bases each). Germline assignment: CDR1 MNHNS and CDR2 SASEGT. The V end was cut by 1 base, the J end by 6 bases, with 13 bases between. CDR3 length: 14 amino acids. CDR3 protein: CASSEVYKGPEQYF. The CDR3 DNA reads TGTGCCAGCAGTGAAGTATATAAGGGACCCGAGCAGTACTTC.

This rearrangement joins TRBV27 to TRBJ2-1; 10 bases are a match to TRBD1. Germline CDR1 reads MNHEY; CDR2 reads SMNVEV (reference sequence). This CDR3 spans 14 amino acids. With V trimmed by 5 bases and J by 8 bases, 6 bases remained unmatched. The CDR3 sequence is CASSLDRGRDEQFF. The CDR3 nucleotides read TGTGCCAGCAGTCTAGACAGGGGGCGCGATGAGCAGTTCTTC.

The chain is built from TRBV7-2 and TRBJ1-2; D might be TRBD1 (6 bases). V shed 5 bases and J shed 5 bases, with 18 bases lying between them. The germline V gene has CDR1 SGHTA and CDR2 FQGNSA. The CDR3 has 15 amino acids. CDR3 sequence (DNA): TGTGCCAGCAGCCGTATGTCAGGGGAGACATATGGCTACACCTTC. Amino acid sequence: CASSRMSGETYGYTF.

This sequence joins TRBV11-2 and TRBJ2-7; D may be TRBD1 (5 bases). Trimming cost V 7 bases and J 6 bases, with 7 bases left between them. This CDR3 has 10 residues. Germline CDR1 reads SGHAT; CDR2 reads FQNNGV. The CDR3 DNA follows: TGTGCCAGCACCCAGGGCGAGCAGTACTTC. Protein product: CASTQGEQYF.

V gene TRBV5-4 combines with J gene TRBJ2-1, with D tentatively TRBD2 (6 bases). From germline, CDR1 is SGHNT and CDR2 YYREEE (reference sequence). Trimming pared 3 bases from V and 9 bases from J, leaving 28 bases between. This CDR3 is 18 amino acids long. The CDR3 reads CASSSLRDWLQNRGEQFF. The CDR3 DNA reads as TGTGCCAGCAGCTCCCTCCGGGACTGGCTCCAAAACCGGGGTGAGCAGTTCTTC.

The chain joins TRBV5-1 to TRBJ2-5, with 13 bases fitting TRBD2. The germline gives CDR1 SGHRS, CDR2 YFSETQ. With 4 bases clipped from V and 4 bases from J, the junction kept 13 bases outside the gene matches. The length of the CDR3 is 18 residues. CDR3 in amino acids: CASSPSLTSGGAAETQYF. The CDR3 DNA follows: TGCGCCAGCAGCCCAAGCCTTACTAGCGGGGGGGCGGCAGAGACCCAGTACTTC.

This chain joins TRBV6-1 and TRBJ1-1, with D maybe TRBD1 (5 bases). CDR3 length: 13 residues. Germline CDR1 and CDR2: MNHNS and SASEGT. Trimming shortened V by 4 bases and J by 4 bases, and 10 bases separated the two germline ends. CDR3 DNA sequence: TGTGCCAGCAGTGTGGAGGGGAGCACTGAAGCTTTCTTT. Translation gives CASSVEGSTEAFF.

Details on this clone: The sample has other DNA sequences that encode this CDR3 too. The chain employs TRBV5-1 and TRBJ2-2; D remains ambiguous. This CDR3 comprises 14 residues. The germline V gene encodes CDR1 SGHRS and CDR2 YFSETQ. V was clipped by 0 bases and J by 1 base, with 4 bases between them. CDR3 coding DNA: TGCGCCAGCAGCTTGGACAGGAACACCGGGGAGCTGTTTTTT. Translating gives CASSLDRNTGELFF.

The chain recombines TRBV28 with TRBJ1-1; D is unresolved. This CDR3 spans 16 amino acids. Germline V gene sequence: CDR1 MDHEN, CDR2 SYDVKM. V lost 5 bases to trimming and J lost 0 bases, with 16 bases between them. CDR3 region: CASSQWVGSMNTEAFF. DNA for the CDR3: TGTGCCAGCAGTCAGTGGGTAGGGAGCATGAACACTGAAGCTTTCTTT.

The J gene is TRBJ2-2, the V gene TRBV5-6; TRBD1 matches 9 bases. Germline V gene sequence: CDR1 SGHDT, CDR2 YYEEEE. V was pared by 3 bases and J by 4 bases, with 1 base of the junction left unmatched. This CDR3 is 14 amino acids long. This CDR3 reads CASSWDRATGELFF. CDR3 sequence (DNA): TGTGCCAGCAGCTGGGACAGGGCCACCGGGGAGCTGTTTTTT.